A selection of T cell receptor beta chains follows, all from one sample in a study of blood T cell repertoires in COVID-19. Data came from immunoSEQ multiplex PCR; TCRdb stores just in-frame clones and leaves some out. The repertoire has tens of thousands of clones, roughly 82% of them found once; the top ten carry around 7.8%. The sequenced sample consisted of peripheral blood. All receptors derive from a man aged 50 to 60 with active COVID-19. The CDR3 runs from the conserved cysteine through the conserved F or W. A D gene is named only where the DNA matches it firmly. A row's size may be missing; if present it is once, few, many or a size class.

V gene: TRBV6-5
clone size: NA
J gene: TRBJ1-3
D gene: NA
CDR3 DNA: TGTGCCAGCAGGGCAATGGGCCCTGGAAACACCATATATTTT
CDR3 protein: CASRAMGPGNTIYF

V gene: TRBV5-6
clone size: once
J gene: TRBJ2-5
D gene: NA
CDR3 DNA: TGTGCCAGCAGCGCCCGGTTACAGGGAACCTTAGAGACCCAGTACTTC
CDR3 protein: CASSARLQGTLETQYF

V gene: TRBV24-1
clone size: few
J gene: TRBJ1-6
D gene: NA
CDR3 DNA: TGTGCCATGGACAGCCCGAGCTCCTATAATTCACCCCTCCACTTT
CDR3 protein: CAMDSPSSYNSPLHF

V gene: TRBV12-5
clone size: many
J gene: TRBJ1-1
D gene: NA
CDR3 DNA: TGTGCTAGTGGTATCTGGACACCGAAGGGGACTGAAGCTTTCTTT
CDR3 protein: CASGIWTPKGTEAFF

V gene: TRBV5-1
clone size: NA
J gene: TRBJ2-2
D gene: TRBD2
CDR3 DNA: TGCGCCAGCAGCTTGGTAGTAGCGGGAGCCGGGGAGCTGTTTTTT
CDR3 protein: CASSLVVAGAGELFF

V gene: TRBV27
clone size: NA
J gene: TRBJ2-1
D gene: TRBD1
CDR3 DNA: TGTGCCAGCGCCTTCTTAAGGGACAGGGGGGCCAATGAGCAGTTCTTC
CDR3 protein: CASAFLRDRGANEQFF

V gene: TRBV19
clone size: once
J gene: TRBJ2-1
D gene: NA
CDR3 DNA: TGTGCCAGTAGTATAGGCCTAGCACGTGAGCAGTTCTTC
CDR3 protein: CASSIGLAREQFF

V gene: TRBV7-8
clone size: once
J gene: TRBJ2-7
D gene: NA
CDR3 DNA: TGTGCCAGCAGCTTATCCCCCGGCTCAGGGGTGTGGGAGCAGTACTTC
CDR3 protein: CASSLSPGSGVWEQYF

V gene: TRBV6-6
clone size: NA
J gene: TRBJ1-1
D gene: NA
CDR3 DNA: TGTGCCAGCAGTTTCGGGAATTCTGAAGCTTTCTTT
CDR3 protein: CASSFGNSEAFF

V gene: TRBV28
clone size: NA
J gene: TRBJ1-3
D gene: NA
CDR3 DNA: TGTGCCAGCAGTTTAGCCGCAGGGGTGGGGTCTGGAAACACCATATATTTT
CDR3 protein: CASSLAAGVGSGNTIYF

V gene: TRBV6-6
clone size: once
J gene: TRBJ1-5
D gene: NA
CDR3 DNA: TGTGCCAGCAGTTCTGGACAGTCCTATAGCAATCAGCCCCAGCATTTT
CDR3 protein: CASSSGQSYSNQPQHF

V gene: TRBV7-9
clone size: NA
J gene: TRBJ1-1
D gene: NA
CDR3 DNA: TGTGCCAGCAGCTTATCCATGAACACTGAAGCTTTCTTT
CDR3 protein: CASSLSMNTEAFF

V gene: TRBV29-1
clone size: NA
J gene: TRBJ1-2
D gene: TRBD1
CDR3 DNA: TGCAGCGTCCTTCCGGGACAGGGGGTTTTAGTAGATGGCTACACCTTC
CDR3 protein: CSVLPGQGVLVDGYTF

V gene: TRBV12-3/TRBV12-4
clone size: NA
J gene: TRBJ2-7
D gene: NA
CDR3 DNA: TGTGCCAGCAGTTTATTCACAAACTACGAGCAGTACTTC
CDR3 protein: CASSLFTNYEQYF

V gene: TRBV5-6
clone size: few
J gene: TRBJ1-2
D gene: NA
CDR3 DNA: TGTGCCAGCAGCCGAGAAACAGGATCCGGCCCTCTAATCGGATCGGGCTACACCTTC
CDR3 protein: CASSRETGSGPLIGSGYTF

V gene: TRBV14
clone size: once
J gene: TRBJ2-1
D gene: TRBD2
CDR3 DNA: TGTGCCAGCAGCCAAGATAGCAGGCTAGCGGGACCCCACAATGAGCAGTTCTTC
CDR3 protein: CASSQDSRLAGPHNEQFF

V gene: TRBV11-2
clone size: NA
J gene: TRBJ1-6
D gene: NA
CDR3 DNA: TGTGCCAGCAGCTTAGTCCGGGATTATAATTCACCCCTCCACTTT
CDR3 protein: CASSLVRDYNSPLHF

V gene: TRBV7-2
clone size: NA
J gene: TRBJ2-5
D gene: NA
CDR3 DNA: TGTGCCAGCAGCACGCGGACACAAGAGACCCAGTACTTC
CDR3 protein: CASSTRTQETQYF

V gene: TRBV5-6
clone size: NA
J gene: TRBJ1-5
D gene: NA
CDR3 DNA: TGTGCCAGCAGCTTAGACGAAGGGGGGCCCCAGCATTTT
CDR3 protein: CASSLDEGGPQHF

V gene: TRBV9
clone size: NA
J gene: TRBJ2-3
D gene: TRBD2
CDR3 DNA: TGTGCCAGCAGCGTAGATATAGCGGGAGGGACGTCAGATACGCAGTATTTT
CDR3 protein: CASSVDIAGGTSDTQYF

V gene: TRBV7-6
clone size: NA
J gene: TRBJ2-5
D gene: NA
CDR3 DNA: TGTGCCAGCAGCCTTTCAACTAGCAAGGGCCAAGAGACCCAGTACTTC
CDR3 protein: CASSLSTSKGQETQYF

V gene: TRBV28
clone size: NA
J gene: TRBJ1-4
D gene: NA
CDR3 DNA: TGTGCCAGCAGTAATCAGGTTGCAACTAATGAAAAACTGTTTTTT
CDR3 protein: CASSNQVATNEKLFF

V gene: TRBV6-1
clone size: once
J gene: TRBJ1-1
D gene: NA
CDR3 DNA: TGTGCCAGCAGTGAAGCCGGTGGGGCAGGGGAAGAAGCTTTCTTT
CDR3 protein: CASSEAGGAGEEAFF

V gene: TRBV6-5
clone size: NA
J gene: TRBJ1-1
D gene: TRBD1
CDR3 DNA: TGTGCCAGCAGTCTCGGGCGACAGGGGAACACTGAAGCTTTCTTT
CDR3 protein: CASSLGRQGNTEAFF

V gene: TRBV7-2
clone size: NA
J gene: TRBJ2-1
D gene: TRBD2
CDR3 DNA: TGTGCCAGCAGCCTAGCGGGAGCTGAGCAGTTCTTC
CDR3 protein: CASSLAGAEQFF

V gene: TRBV28
clone size: NA
J gene: TRBJ1-4
D gene: TRBD1
CDR3 DNA: TGTGCCAGCAGTCCCATAGGACAGGCCCTCGGTGAAAAACTGTTTTTT
CDR3 protein: CASSPIGQALGEKLFF

V gene: TRBV7-2
clone size: NA
J gene: TRBJ2-1
D gene: TRBD2
CDR3 DNA: TGTGCCAGCAGCGTGATTCCGGGAGGTGAGCAGTTCTTC
CDR3 protein: CASSVIPGGEQFF

V gene: TRBV2
clone size: NA
J gene: TRBJ2-5
D gene: TRBD2
CDR3 DNA: TGTGCCAGCAGCCACCGGGCCGGGACTAGCCGGGAGACCCAGTACTTC
CDR3 protein: CASSHRAGTSRETQYF

V gene: TRBV28
clone size: once
J gene: TRBJ2-3
D gene: TRBD1
CDR3 DNA: TGTGCCAGCAGTCTGACAGGGAGCACAGATACGCAGTATTTT
CDR3 protein: CASSLTGSTDTQYF

V gene: TRBV6-6
clone size: NA
J gene: TRBJ2-1
D gene: TRBD2
CDR3 DNA: TGTGCCAGCAGTCCTACTCAGGGACTAGCGGGAGTCACCAATGAGCAGTTCTTC
CDR3 protein: CASSPTQGLAGVTNEQFF

V gene: TRBV11-2
clone size: NA
J gene: TRBJ2-7
D gene: TRBD2
CDR3 DNA: TGTGCCAGCAGCTTAAGACTAGCGGGTCTCTACGAGCAGTACTTC
CDR3 protein: CASSLRLAGLYEQYF

V gene: TRBV29-1
clone size: NA
J gene: TRBJ1-4
D gene: NA
CDR3 DNA: TGCAGCGTTCCCGGGGAGATTAATGAAAAACTGTTTTTT
CDR3 protein: CSVPGEINEKLFF

V gene: TRBV19
clone size: NA
J gene: TRBJ2-3
D gene: NA
CDR3 DNA: TGTGCCAGTAGTATATCGAGGAACACAGATACGCAGTATTTT
CDR3 protein: CASSISRNTDTQYF

V gene: TRBV12-3/TRBV12-4
clone size: NA
J gene: TRBJ2-2
D gene: NA
CDR3 DNA: TGTGCCAGCCGGGAAGTAGGGCCCGGGGAGCTGTTTTTT
CDR3 protein: CASREVGPGELFF

V gene: TRBV19
clone size: NA
J gene: TRBJ1-1
D gene: NA
CDR3 DNA: TGTGCCGCCATAGGGCAGGGAGGAACTGAAGCTTTCTTT
CDR3 protein: CAAIGQGGTEAFF

V gene: TRBV5-8
clone size: NA
J gene: TRBJ2-7
D gene: TRBD1
CDR3 DNA: TGTGCCAGCAGCAGGACAGGGGCTAGCTCCTACGAGCAGTACTTC
CDR3 protein: CASSRTGASSYEQYF

V gene: TRBV5-6
clone size: NA
J gene: TRBJ2-7
D gene: NA
CDR3 DNA: TGTGCCAGCAGCTCCGGCGGTAGCTACGAGCAGTACTTC
CDR3 protein: CASSSGGSYEQYF

V gene: TRBV11-2
clone size: NA
J gene: TRBJ2-1
D gene: NA
CDR3 DNA: TGTGCCAGCAGGCGGGGGCTCAATGAGCAGTTCTTC
CDR3 protein: CASRRGLNEQFF

V gene: TRBV5-8
clone size: NA
J gene: TRBJ1-4
D gene: TRBD1
CDR3 DNA: TGTGCCAGCAGCTTGGGACAGGGGCGTATAAATGAAAAACTGTTTTTT
CDR3 protein: CASSLGQGRINEKLFF

V gene: TRBV9
clone size: NA
J gene: TRBJ1-6
D gene: TRBD1
CDR3 DNA: TGTGCCAGCAGAGATGACAGGGGAGGTTCACCCCTCCACTTT
CDR3 protein: CASRDDRGGSPLHF

V gene: TRBV28
clone size: NA
J gene: TRBJ2-2
D gene: TRBD1
CDR3 DNA: TGTGCCAGCCACTTGGACAGGGGAGGCACCGGGGAGCTGTTTTTT
CDR3 protein: CASHLDRGGTGELFF

V gene: TRBV9
clone size: few
J gene: TRBJ1-2
D gene: NA
CDR3 DNA: TGTGCCAGCAGCCCCTCCGGGGGAGGCTCTTTTAGGGACTACACCTTC
CDR3 protein: CASSPSGGGSFRDYTF

V gene: TRBV19
clone size: NA
J gene: TRBJ2-1
D gene: NA
CDR3 DNA: TGTGCCAGTAGTCTCCGCCGGGACACCTCCTACAATGAGCAGTTCTTC
CDR3 protein: CASSLRRDTSYNEQFF

V gene: TRBV6-5
clone size: NA
J gene: TRBJ2-4
D gene: NA
CDR3 DNA: TGTGCCAGCAGCGCTAGTTGGGACTCCTCGAGCATTCAGTACTTC
CDR3 protein: CASSASWDSSSIQYF

V gene: TRBV29-1
clone size: NA
J gene: TRBJ1-2
D gene: NA
CDR3 DNA: TGCAGCGGCAGGGTAAACTATGGCTACACCTTC
CDR3 protein: CSGRVNYGYTF

V gene: TRBV6-5
clone size: NA
J gene: TRBJ2-7
D gene: NA
CDR3 DNA: TGTGCCAGCAGTTACTCAGCAGGTTCCTACGAGCAGTACTTC
CDR3 protein: CASSYSAGSYEQYF

V gene: TRBV19
clone size: NA
J gene: TRBJ2-3
D gene: NA
CDR3 DNA: TGTGCCAGTAGTATAGCGGGAGTCACAGATACGCAGTATTTT
CDR3 protein: CASSIAGVTDTQYF

V gene: TRBV2
clone size: NA
J gene: TRBJ2-3
D gene: TRBD1
CDR3 DNA: TGTGCCAGCAGTGGACAGGGGGCGCAAGATACGCAGTATTTT
CDR3 protein: CASSGQGAQDTQYF

V gene: TRBV7-2
clone size: NA
J gene: TRBJ2-5
D gene: TRBD2
CDR3 DNA: TGTGCCAGCAGCGTGATCGGGACTAGCGGTCAAGAGACCCAGTACTTC
CDR3 protein: CASSVIGTSGQETQYF

V gene: TRBV13
clone size: NA
J gene: TRBJ2-3
D gene: NA
CDR3 DNA: TGTGCCAGCAGCCGGGATTTGGGTAGCACAGATACGCAGTATTTT
CDR3 protein: CASSRDLGSTDTQYF

V gene: TRBV12-3/TRBV12-4
clone size: once
J gene: TRBJ2-2
D gene: NA
CDR3 DNA: TGTGCCAGCAGGTTTGTGGGCAGCGGGGAGCTGTTTTTT
CDR3 protein: CASRFVGSGELFF

V gene: TRBV4-1
clone size: NA
J gene: TRBJ1-2
D gene: NA
CDR3 DNA: TGCGCCAGCAGCCAATGGGGTCGGGGGAACTATGGCTACACCTTC
CDR3 protein: CASSQWGRGNYGYTF

V gene: TRBV23-1
clone size: NA
J gene: TRBJ1-1
D gene: TRBD1
CDR3 DNA: TGCGCCAGCAGTCAAGACCGGGACAGTCAAGTGAACACTGAAGCTTTCTTT
CDR3 protein: CASSQDRDSQVNTEAFF

V gene: TRBV9
clone size: NA
J gene: TRBJ2-1
D gene: NA
CDR3 DNA: TGTGCCAGCAGCGAGCCCAAAAGCGGGTCCTACAATGAGCAGTTCTTC
CDR3 protein: CASSEPKSGSYNEQFF

V gene: TRBV10-1
clone size: NA
J gene: TRBJ2-1
D gene: TRBD2
CDR3 DNA: TGCGCCAGCATTGGGACTAGCGTTAGCGGCTACAATGAGCAGTTCTTC
CDR3 protein: CASIGTSVSGYNEQFF

V gene: TRBV28
clone size: NA
J gene: TRBJ1-5
D gene: NA
CDR3 DNA: TGTGCCAGCAGTTTAAGGGAGAATCAGCCCCAGCATTTT
CDR3 protein: CASSLRENQPQHF